A single sample gave rise to the 22 T cell receptor beta chains below, sequenced in a study of cytomegalovirus exposure and HLA in healthy donors. It was with 60 Vbeta and 13 Jbeta primers that the PCR ran. Clones were sequenced by immunoSEQ multiplex PCR, and TCRdb holds only the in-frame ones, with some missing. The sample includes about 130,000 clones, approximately 70% of them seen just once. The sequenced material came from PBMCs. These receptors were collected from a woman aged 55-69 years in good health and CMV-seropositive.

The rearrangement links TRBV10-3 to TRBJ1-2; D is ambiguous. Per germline, CDR1 ENHRY and CDR2 SYGVKD. The CDR3 runs to 13 residues. V was shortened by 10 bases and J by 4 bases, with 16 bases between the two germline ends. The DNA of the CDR3 is TGTGCCACCACCTCGGGCGGGGTCTATGGCTACACCTTC. It specifies CATTSGGVYGYTF.

The V and J genes are TRBV5-6 and TRBJ2-2; 9 bases match TRBD1. CDR3 size: 14 residues. Losses at the gene ends were 2 bases for V and 7 bases for J; bases not matched to a gene: 3. The germline V gene encodes CDR1 SGHDT and CDR2 YYEEEE. CDR3 in DNA: TGTGCCAGCAGCTTAGGACAGGGGCACGGGGAGCTGTTTTTT. Protein sequence: CASSLGQGHGELFF.

About this clone: Different DNA sequences within this sample yield the same CDR3. The genes are TRBV5-1 and TRBJ2-3; 7 nucleotides match TRBD2. The trim removed 0 bases at V and 1 base at J, leaving 2 bases unmatched. This CDR3 comprises 15 residues. CDR1 and CDR2 from the germline V gene are SGHRS and YFSETQ. In DNA form, the CDR3 reads TGCGCCAGCAGCTTGGGGGGGGGAGGCACAGATACGCAGTATTTT. This encodes CASSLGGGGTDTQYF.

V gene TRBV9 combines with J gene TRBJ1-6, with TRBD1 identical over 7 bases. Germline CDR1 reads SGDLS; CDR2 reads YYNGEE. CDR3 size: 14 residues. After removal of 4 bases from V and 7 bases from J, the junction contained 5 bases not matched to a gene. CDR3 region: CASSLDRSNSPLHF. The CDR3 DNA reads as TGTGCCAGCAGCCTGGACAGGAGCAATTCACCCCTCCACTTT.

The chain couples TRBV11-2 to TRBJ1-1; 8 positions match TRBD1. After removal of 5 bases from V and 4 bases from J, the junction contained 6 bases not matched to a gene. Germline values: CDR1 SGHAT, CDR2 FQNNGV. This CDR3 contains 14 residues. DNA of the CDR3: TGTGCCAGCAGCACCCGACAGGGGAGCACTGAAGCTTTCTTT. This gives the protein CASSTRQGSTEAFF.

The chain uses TRBV5-6 and TRBJ2-5; TRBD1 might be the D (5 bases). Germline CDR1 reads SGHDT; CDR2 reads YYEEEE. The V gene lost 5 bases and the J gene lost 5 bases, with 13 bases spanning the gap. This CDR3 has 13 residues. The CDR3 sequence: CASRDQGMETQYF. The CDR3 DNA sequence: TGTGCCAGCAGGGATCAGGGCATGGAGACCCAGTACTTC.

The rearrangement links TRBV18 to TRBJ1-2; unclear D gene. Looked up from germline, CDR1 is KGHSH and CDR2 is LQKENI. V was clipped by 1 base and J by 10 bases, with 7 bases between them. The CDR3 is 11 amino acids. Written as DNA, the CDR3 is TGTGCCAGCTCACCACTGGGAGACTACACCTTC. Residues: CASSPLGDYTF.

V gene TRBV19 combines with J gene TRBJ1-5, with a tentative D call TRBD1 (5 bases). Germline lookup yields CDR1 LNHDA and CDR2 SQIVND (reference sequence). V was pared by 2 bases and J by 4 bases, with 12 bases between. The CDR3 consists of 15 residues. CDR3 coding DNA: TGTGCCAGTAGTATACAGGGAGGGCGGAATCAGCCCCAGCATTTT. Protein: CASSIQGGRNQPQHF.

The CDR3: CASSDRGRGYTF. In nucleotides, the CDR3 is TGCGCCAGCAGTGACAGGGGAAGAGGCTACACCTTC. The gene calls are TRBV10-2 and TRBJ1-2, with D tentatively TRBD1 (6 bases). The CDR3 spans 12 residues. CDR1 is WSHSY and CDR2 is SAAADI in the germline V gene. V was trimmed by 3 bases and J by 8 bases, leaving 10 bases between them.

This rearrangement joins TRBV27 to TRBJ1-2, with no clear D. The CDR3 has 15 residues. The V and J ends lost 6 bases and 0 bases respectively, with 14 bases between them. CDR1 and CDR2 (germline): MNHEY, SMNVEV (reference sequence). CDR3 sequence (DNA): TGTGCCAGCAGGAGGTGGGCCGGGGCTAACTATGGCTACACCTTC. Its protein product is CASRRWAGANYGYTF.

The rearrangement joins TRBV6-5 to TRBJ1-1, with D tentatively TRBD1 (5 bases). The CDR3 contains 13 residues. Trimming took 6 bases from V and 1 from J, leaving 9 bases between them. Per germline, CDR1 MNHEY and CDR2 SVGAGI. CDR3 bases: TGTGCCAGCAGCTTAGGACAGAACACTGAAGCTTTCTTT. Translated, it gives CASSLGQNTEAFF.

This clone was recorded a few times. This sequence joins TRBV25-1 and TRBJ1-4, with TRBD1 as a possible D gene (6 bases). Germline values: CDR1 MGHDK, CDR2 SYGVNS. The CDR3 runs to 12 residues. Trimming took 7 bases from V and 8 from J, leaving 11 bases between them. The CDR3 spells CASTQGGEKLFF. The CDR3 bases are TGTGCCAGCACACAGGGTGGGGAAAAACTGTTTTTT.

This clone was recorded a few times. At one boundary the junction diverges from the germline segment, which might be a read error. This chain connects TRBV7-9 to TRBJ1-2; possibly TRBD1 for D (5 bases). Germline loops: CDR1 SEHNR, CDR2 FQNEAQ (reference sequence). The CDR3 is 13 amino acids. The CDR3 DNA is TGTTCCAGCAGTCAAACACGGAGGGGTGGCTACACCTTC. Translation gives CSSSQTRRGGYTF.

This chain uses TRBV12-5 with TRBJ1-6; TRBD1 matches at 8 bases. The V and J ends lost 0 bases and 2 bases, in that order; junction bases with no gene match: 9. Germline CDR1 reads LGHNT; CDR2 reads FRNRAP. This CDR3 has 19 residues. The CDR3 DNA reads as TGTGCTAGTGGTTTGGTACTTGGACAGGGTAGCACCTATAATTCACCCCTCCACTTT. Residues: CASGLVLGQGSTYNSPLHF.

This clone is a singleton in its sample. The chain joins TRBV5-1 to TRBJ2-3, with 12 bases matching TRBD2. The CDR3 extends over 15 amino acids. CDR1 SGHRS and CDR2 YFSETQ come from the germline V gene. After removal of 3 bases from V and 6 bases from J, the junction contained 5 bases not matched to a gene. For the CDR3, the DNA is TGCGCCAGCAGCTCCCACCTAGCGGGGGGGGATACGCAGTATTTT. This codes for CASSSHLAGGDTQYF.

The rearrangement links TRBV11-2 to TRBJ1-5; perhaps TRBD1 as D (5 bases). This CDR3 spans 12 amino acids. V dropped 1 base and J dropped 8 bases, with 6 bases sitting between them. In germline, CDR1 is SGHAT, CDR2 FQNNGV. The CDR3 DNA follows: TGTGCCAGCAGCTTAGTAGGGGAGCCCCAGCATTTT. Translated, it gives CASSLVGEPQHF.

The V call is TRBV18, the J call TRBJ1-2; 7 nucleotides match TRBD1. The germline gives CDR1 KGHSH, CDR2 LQKENI. Germline trimming cut 2 bases from V and 8 bases from J; bases unmatched to any gene: 2. The CDR3 spans 12 residues. CDR3 protein: CASSPDRDGYTF. CDR3 nucleotide sequence: TGTGCCAGCTCACCAGACAGGGACGGCTACACCTTC.

The chain recombines TRBV7-8 with TRBJ1-6; D uncertain. CDR1 is SGHVS, CDR2 FQNEAQ, per germline. This CDR3 is 14 amino acids long. Between the trimmed V and J ends, which lost 8 bases and 5 bases, there was a span of 13 bases. The CDR3 coding sequence is TGTGCCAGCGCCCTGAGCAAAAATAATTCACCCCTCCACTTT. Its translation: CASALSKNNSPLHF.

CDR3 loop: CASSPITPLASDTQYF. Written as DNA, the CDR3 is TGTGCCAGCTCACCAATAACCCCGCTAGCATCAGATACGCAGTATTTT. V usage is TRBV18 and J usage is TRBJ2-3, with D possibly being TRBD2 (5 bases). The CDR3 spans 16 residues. Looked up from germline, CDR1 is KGHSH and CDR2 is LQKENI. The V end lost 2 bases, the J end lost 4 bases, and 16 bases lay between the germline ends.

The chain uses TRBV7-9 and TRBJ1-2, with a possible D match to TRBD1 (6 bases). The CDR3 is made up of 17 amino acids. Trimming stripped 1 base from V and 3 bases from J, with 18 bases between. Germline CDR1 is SEHNR and CDR2 is FQNEAQ (reference sequence). CDR3 loop: CASSLVSAQGQDYGYTF. Written as DNA, the CDR3 is TGTGCCAGCAGCTTAGTTTCCGCGCAGGGGCAAGACTATGGCTACACCTTC.

The chain uses TRBV7-9 and TRBJ2-1; unclear D gene. Germline V lookup: CDR1 SEHNR, CDR2 FQNEAQ (reference sequence). The CDR3 is 12 amino acids. Trimming removed 7 bases at V and 6 bases at J, with 10 bases between. CDR3 amino acids: CASTAVANEQFF. The DNA of the CDR3 is TGTGCCAGCACCGCGGTAGCCAATGAGCAGTTCTTC.

The V call is TRBV5-6, the J call TRBJ1-4, with D possibly matching TRBD1 (6 bases). The V gene's germline CDR1 is SGHDT and CDR2 YYEEEE. This CDR3 comprises 14 residues. The V gene lost 1 base and the J gene lost 7 bases, with 11 bases spanning the gap. The CDR3 is CASSLRWGPEKLFF. CDR3 nucleotides: TGTGCCAGCAGCTTGCGCTGGGGGCCTGAAAAACTGTTTTTT.